The sequence of this T cell receptor beta chain was determined in a study of blood T cells in healthy people across ages. Healthy individuals of Caucasian origin from Russia, aged about 6 to 95, served as donors. Sample-barcoded 5' priming and a J-beta primer mix drove a second PCR of about 6 to 11 cycles. TCRdb reanalysed the 5' RACE reads using MiXCR and keeps one entry per CDR3 protein. This table holds under 1,000,000 distinct CDR3 sequences, about 46% found once. Findings and caveats of the study: Greater diversity and more naive CD4+ cells were seen in long-lived donors than in aged donors.

About this clonotype: What it binds is unknown.

The ends were cut back, 7 bases at V and 4 bases at J, with 11 bases in the middle. The CDR3 has 13 residues. The germline gives CDR1 MNHNS, CDR2 SASEGT. This TCR was sampled from a man at least 80 years old in good health. This chain joins TRBV6-1 and TRBJ2-1, with D possibly being TRBD2 (5 bases). Sequencing was done on a sample of blood. CDR3 amino acids: CASIGIGYNEQFF. For the CDR3, the DNA is TGTGCCAGCATCGGGATAGGGTACAATGAGCAGTTCTTC.